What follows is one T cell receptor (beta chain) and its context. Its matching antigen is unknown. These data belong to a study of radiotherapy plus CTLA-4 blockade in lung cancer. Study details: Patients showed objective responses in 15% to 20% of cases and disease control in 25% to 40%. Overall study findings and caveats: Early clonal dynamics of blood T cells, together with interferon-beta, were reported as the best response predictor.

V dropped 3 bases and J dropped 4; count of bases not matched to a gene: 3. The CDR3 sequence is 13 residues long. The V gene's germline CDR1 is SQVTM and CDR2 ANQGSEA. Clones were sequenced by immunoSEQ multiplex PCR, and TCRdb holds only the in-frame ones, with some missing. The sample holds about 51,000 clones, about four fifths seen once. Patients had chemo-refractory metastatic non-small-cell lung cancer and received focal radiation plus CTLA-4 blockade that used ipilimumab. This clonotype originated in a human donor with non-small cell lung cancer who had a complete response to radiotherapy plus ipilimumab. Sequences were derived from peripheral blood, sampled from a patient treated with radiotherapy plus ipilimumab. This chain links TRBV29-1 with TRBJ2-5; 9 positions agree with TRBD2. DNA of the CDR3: TGCAGCGTTGAGGAACTAGCGGGAGAGACCCAGTACTTC. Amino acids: CSVEELAGETQYF.